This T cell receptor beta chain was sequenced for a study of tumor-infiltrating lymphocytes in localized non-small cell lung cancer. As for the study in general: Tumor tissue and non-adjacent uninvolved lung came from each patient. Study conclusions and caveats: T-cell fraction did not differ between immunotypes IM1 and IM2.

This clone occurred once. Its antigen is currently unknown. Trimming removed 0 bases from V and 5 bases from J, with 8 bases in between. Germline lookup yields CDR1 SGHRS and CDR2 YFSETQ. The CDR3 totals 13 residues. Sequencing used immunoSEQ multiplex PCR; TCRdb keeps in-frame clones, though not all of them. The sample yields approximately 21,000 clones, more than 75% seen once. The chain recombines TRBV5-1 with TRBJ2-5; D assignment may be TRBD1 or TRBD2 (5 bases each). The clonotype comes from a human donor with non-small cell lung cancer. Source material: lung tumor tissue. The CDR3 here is CASSLAGLETQYF. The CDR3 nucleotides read TGCGCCAGCAGCTTGGCGGGGCTTGAGACCCAGTACTTC. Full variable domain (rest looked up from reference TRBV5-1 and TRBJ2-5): KAGVTQTPRYLIKTRGQQVTLSCSPISGHRSVSWYQQTPGQGLQFLFEYFSETQRNKGNFPGRFSGRQFSNSRSEMNVSTLELGDSALYLCASSLAGLETQYFGPGTRLLVL.